This T cell receptor (beta chain) is from a study of T-cell reconstitution after alpha-beta-depleted transplantation in children. Germline assignment: CDR1 SNHLY and CDR2 FYNNEI. The CDR3 extends over 12 amino acids. Trimming cost V 6 bases and J 1 base, with 6 bases left between them. During its preparation, the TCRbeta library received unique molecular identifiers. In TCRdb, the PCR reads were re-called with MiXCR into one record per CDR3 protein. The table records hundreds of thousands of distinct CDR3 sequences, about 12% of them present only once. Findings and limits, study-wide: Counts and diversity of T cells one year after transplant came mostly from newly produced T cells. Reportedly, alpha-beta T cells present about two months post-transplant originated from several hundred expanded clones of graft origin. Surviving thymic progenitors and recipient T cells were the source of high TCRbeta diversity at day 60 in some patients.

At least ten counts were recorded for this clonotype. Its antigen is unknown. The source of this sequence is a girl aged 2-10 years with congenital amegakaryocytic thrombocytopenia, due to receive a stem cell transplant. The V gene is TRBV2, the J gene TRBJ2-5, with TRBD1 as a possible D gene (6 bases). The sequencing used PBMCs, collected before TCRalphabeta/CD19-depleted stem cell transplant. CDR3 loop: CASRDSQETQYF. The CDR3 nucleotides read TGTGCCAGCAGGGACAGCCAAGAGACCCAGTACTTC.